One T cell receptor (beta chain) is described in this entry. This clonotype has only a few counts. The clone's antigen remains unknown. The record has no base qualities; no much larger clone is one base away. The CDR3 holds 12 amino acids from the cysteine to the phenylalanine. Kept here is only the CDR3 DNA, which spans 36 bases and is read in frame from base 1. Trimming takes 7 bases off V and 9 bases off J; junction bases not matched to a gene: 6. CDR1 and CDR2 were assigned from the germline V gene as LGHNT and FRNRAP. This record belongs to a study of CD8+CD57+ T cells in acquired aplastic anemia (dated by TCRdb to between 2017 and 2018). Regarding the complete study: A mean of about 3.2 ug of DNA, ranging from roughly 0.2 to 27.4 ug, was extracted from sorted CD4+ and CD8+ cells. For healthy donor samples, the average read count was around 9.9 million for CD4+ cells and fewer than 14 million for CD8+ cells.

In this study, sorted CD4+ and CD8+ T cells from the blood of healthy subjects and of severe aplastic anemia patients had their TCR repertoires deep-sequenced. Ficoll-Paque density gradient centrifugation was used to isolate peripheral blood mononuclear cells. Before DNA was extracted, CD4+ and CD8+ T cells were sorted using either FACS or magnetic beads. General conclusions and limits of the study: Twenty-nine CD8+ CDR3 sequences were found in both patients and controls but appeared to be highly expressed in patients and within the immunodominant clones of the patients. Between patients and healthy controls, no significant difference in CD8+ Simpson's diversity was found (P=0.060).

Genomic DNA served as template for TCR beta VDJ combination and CDR3 sequence profiling. An Illumina HiSeq 2000 was used for TCR repertoire sequencing. Turning to the authors' computational methods: TRBV/TRBJ rearrangement plots, CDR3 size and DJ length profiles, and Simpson's diversity index were used to assess repertoires. Whichever DNA sequence was most abundant in the deep sequencing data was defined as the immunodominant clone. CDR3 amino acid sequences were checked for sharing between subjects and were compared against published repertoires and the VDJdb database. Through fastp at Q25 and MiXCR, TCRdb rebuilt clones from the public reads, retaining in-frame beta chains. Every distinct CDR3 protein forms one entry, paired with its most common genes and DNA. The V and J calls shown here were made by TCRdb, not taken from the authors' results. This sample holds some 240,000 distinct CDR3 sequences; 30% to 35% were observed only once. The top ten clones comprise 0.95% to 1.3% of the sample.

This receptor was identified in a human donor in good health, serving as a control. Recombination connected TRBV12-5 to TRBJ2-1; the central 7 bases match TRBD2. Sequenced input: sorted CD4+, CD8+, or CD8+CD57+ T cells (not recorded which) from PBMCs. The nucleotides are TGTGCTAGTGAGTTTGGGGGGGGTGAGCAGTTCTTC. Its protein is CASEFGGGEQFF.